These 14 T cell receptor beta chains were all obtained from the same sample, sequenced in a study of T cell repertoires in cytomegalovirus infection. TCRdb re-called the reads with MiXCR, one entry per CDR3 protein. The sample lists around 450,000 distinct CDR3 sequences, 11% occurring once. Sequencing was performed on PBMCs. The receptors derive from a human donor in good health (CMV status not recorded). Some clones in this sample may be carry-over from other donors' samples.

This clonotype was detected many times. The gene calls are TRBV5-4 and TRBJ2-2; D is unresolved. Trimming pared 4 bases from V and 3 bases from J, leaving 13 bases between. Germline CDR1 SGHNT, CDR2 YYREEE (reference sequence). The CDR3 has 15 amino acids. The CDR3 DNA sequence: TGTGCCAGCAGCAGGGAAATTCACGACACCGGGGAGCTGTTTTTT. This translates into CASSREIHDTGELFF.

This clonotype has a count of ten or more. This chain links TRBV28 with TRBJ1-5; D ambiguous. CDR1 MDHEN and CDR2 SYDVKM come from the germline V gene. The CDR3 spans 14 residues. V lost 2 bases, J lost 5 bases, and 10 bases lay in between. The CDR3 spells CASSLGQDYQPQHF. DNA for the CDR3: TGTGCCAGCAGTTTAGGTCAGGATTATCAGCCCCAGCATTTT.

The sample holds many counts of this clonotype. The chain combines TRBV5-1 with TRBJ2-7; TRBD2 matches 13 bases. The CDR3 is made up of 18 amino acids. Trimming cost V 4 bases and J 3 bases; bases outside gene matches: 13. The germline CDR1 and CDR2 sequences are SGHRS and YFSETQ. In DNA form, the CDR3 reads TGCGCCAGCAGCCCGGGACTAGCGGGAAGTACCTCCAACTACGAGCAGTACTTC. Translated, it gives CASSPGLAGSTSNYEQYF.

This clonotype was recorded at least ten times. The rearrangement uses TRBV6-5 and TRBJ1-1, with D possibly TRBD1 on 6 matching bases. V dropped 4 bases and J dropped 4 bases, with 16 bases sitting between them. The CDR3 loop spans 15 amino acids. Germline V CDR1 and CDR2: MNHEY, SVGAGI. In DNA, the CDR3 is TGTGCCAGCAGTTTCACAGGGTCCGTAGTCACTGAAGCTTTCTTT. Protein: CASSFTGSVVTEAFF.

This clonotype was detected ten times or more. The J gene is TRBJ2-3, the V gene TRBV7-3; 9 bases match TRBD2. Looked up from germline, CDR1 is SGHTA and CDR2 is FQGTGA. The V and J ends lost 5 bases and 5 bases, in that order; junction bases with no gene match: 8. This CDR3 has 15 amino acids. The CDR3 region has the DNA TGTGCCAGCAGCGCCGCCAGCGGGGGGAGAGATACGCAGTATTTT. Translating it yields CASSAASGGRDTQYF. Full variable domain (outside the CDR3, taken from reference TRBV7-3 and TRBJ2-3): GAGVSQTPSNKVTEKGKYVELRCDPISGHTALYWYRQSLGQGPEFLIYFQGTGAADDSGLPNDRFFAVRPEGSVSTLKIQRTERGDSAVYLCASSAASGGRDTQYFGPGTRLTVL.

Ten or more counts support this clonotype. The J gene is TRBJ2-2, the V gene TRBV5-6, with a tentative D call TRBD1 (5 bases). The V gene's germline CDR1 is SGHDT and CDR2 YYEEEE. Trimming stripped 0 bases from V and 4 bases from J, with 7 bases between. The CDR3 loop spans 14 amino acids. The CDR3 bases are TGTGCCAGCAGCTTGGGACAGCTCACCGGGGAGCTGTTTTTT. Translation gives CASSLGQLTGELFF.

This clonotype occurred many times. V and J are TRBV5-1 and TRBJ2-5; 9 bases agree with TRBD1. The germline V gene encodes CDR1 SGHRS and CDR2 YFSETQ. The CDR3 sequence is 15 residues long. Trimming at V came to 1 base and at J to 7 bases, leaving 8 bases not matched to a gene. CDR3 coding DNA: TGCGCCAGCAGCTTGTCACTAGACAGGGGGACGACCCAGTACTTC. It specifies CASSLSLDRGTTQYF.

This clonotype was seen a handful of times. V and J are TRBV12-3 or TRBV12-4 and TRBJ2-1; D gene ambiguous. V lost 4 bases, J lost 2 bases, and 12 bases lay in between. The CDR3 loop spans 15 amino acids. The CDR3 DNA reads as TGTGCCAGCAGTTCTGTAGAGAAGGCCTACAATGAGCAGTTCTTC. This codes for CASSSVEKAYNEQFF.

This clonotype turned up a few times. The V gene is TRBV12-3 or TRBV12-4, the J gene TRBJ2-2, with 8 bases identical to TRBD1. The CDR3 sequence is 16 residues long. J gave up 5 bases and V 5 bases, and 10 bases lay outside the gene matches. For the CDR3, the DNA is TGTGCCAGCAGTACCCGTAGACAGGGGTGGACCGGGGAGCTGTTTTTT. Translation gives CASSTRRQGWTGELFF.

V usage is TRBV5-1 and J usage is TRBJ2-3; D is perhaps TRBD1 or TRBD2 (5 bases each). The V end lost 0 bases, the J end lost 3 bases, and 8 bases lay between the germline ends. CDR1 and CDR2 (germline): SGHRS, YFSETQ. The CDR3 covers 14 residues. CDR3 bases: TGCGCCAGCAGCTTGGATGGGGGTACAGATACGCAGTATTTT. This encodes CASSLDGGTDTQYF.

The table lists this clonotype with many counts. V gene TRBV7-2 combines with J gene TRBJ2-2; 7 bases map to TRBD1. V lost 7 bases to trimming and J lost 2 bases; unmatched junction nucleotides: 7. Germline-derived CDR1 and CDR2 are SGHTA and FQGNSA. The CDR3 has 15 amino acids. This chain's CDR3 is CASNSGGANTGELFF. The CDR3 nucleotides are TGTGCCAGCAATTCAGGGGGAGCTAACACCGGGGAGCTGTTTTTT.

This clonotype has a handful of counts. This sequence joins TRBV20-1 and TRBJ2-7, with D possibly being TRBD1 or TRBD2 (5 bases each). Between the trimmed V and J ends, which lost 6 bases and 4 bases, there was a span of 16 bases. Germline CDR1 reads DFQATT; CDR2 reads SNEGSKA (reference sequence). The CDR3 is made up of 13 amino acids. The CDR3 coding sequence is TGCAGTGCGGTAGAGGGGAATATTTACGAGCAGTACTTC. It encodes CSAVEGNIYEQYF.

There are a few counts of this clonotype. This chain links TRBV27 with TRBJ1-1; D not certain. Germline CDR1 and CDR2: MNHEY and SMNVEV (reference sequence). The CDR3 is 12 amino acids. V was pared by 5 bases and J by 5 bases, with 9 bases between. The CDR3 bases are TGTGCCAGCAGTACGATGCATACTGAAGCTTTCTTT. This translates into CASSTMHTEAFF.

This clonotype was counted only a few times. The chain is built from TRBV4-1 and TRBJ2-1; 7 bases are shared with TRBD2. The CDR3 contains 17 residues. Germline-derived CDR1 and CDR2 are MGHRA and YSYEKL. Germline trimming cut 3 bases from V and 8 bases from J; bases unmatched to any gene: 16. The CDR3 nucleotides are TGCGCCAGCAGCCACGGTGGCAGCGGGGAGGGCTGGGATGAGCAGTTCTTC. The encoded protein is CASSHGGSGEGWDEQFF.